Shown below are 21 T cell receptor beta chains from a single sample sequenced in a study of response to subunit inactivated influenza vaccine. TCRdb reprocessed the RT-PCR reads with MiXCR, giving one entry per CDR3 protein. This sample has fewer than 700,000 distinct CDR3 sequences, with about an eighth found just once. Sequenced here: PBMCs from blood, sampled roughly 47 days after vaccination. The receptors shown here come from a man between 50 and 59 years old who received an inactivated influenza vaccine.

The chain carries TRBV3-1 and TRBJ2-1; TRBD2 agrees at 11 bases. Germline V lookup: CDR1 LGHDT, CDR2 YNNKEL (reference sequence). The CDR3 runs 15 residues. The V gene end was trimmed by 0 bases and the J gene end by 10 bases; junction bases not matched to a gene: 5. The CDR3 DNA reads as TGTGCCAGCAGCCAAGAAACTAGCGGGAGCGGCGAGCAGTTCTTC. Its protein product is CASSQETSGSGEQFF.

This clonotype was counted a few times. The chain employs TRBV7-9 and TRBJ1-3; no reliable D call. CDR3 length equals 15 residues. The V and J ends lost 3 bases and 0 bases respectively, with 9 bases between them. Germline V gives CDR1 SEHNR, CDR2 FQNEAQ (reference sequence). The CDR3 DNA reads as TGTGCCAGCAGCTTCTCCAGGTCCTCTGGAAACACCATATATTTT. It specifies CASSFSRSSGNTIYF.

J is TRBJ2-2 and V is TRBV29-1; D is unclear. The CDR3 contains 14 residues. Germline loops: CDR1 SQVTM, CDR2 ANQGSEA. CDR3 coding DNA: TGCGCACATACCCCGACTTGGGGCACCGGGGAGCTGTTTTTT. Translating it yields CAHTPTWGTGELFF.

This clonotype was found a few times. The V call is TRBV19, the J call TRBJ2-3; D is undetermined. The CDR3 has 17 residues. Germline V gene sequence: CDR1 LNHDA, CDR2 SQIVND (reference sequence). The germline V and J ends were trimmed by 7 bases and 0 bases, with 20 bases remaining between them. CDR3 amino acids: CASITIKVHLSTDTQYF. CDR3 nucleotides: TGTGCCAGTATCACAATCAAGGTCCACCTTAGCACAGATACGCAGTATTTT.

The rearrangement links TRBV3-1 to TRBJ2-5, with 9 bases fitting TRBD2. After removal of 4 bases from V and 3 bases from J, the junction contained 12 bases not matched to a gene. Germline CDR1 and CDR2: LGHDT and YNNKEL (reference sequence). This CDR3 has 17 residues. The CDR3 DNA reads TGTGCCAGCAGCCGGGGGTCTGGTAGCGGGGGAAAAGAGACCCAGTACTTC. Protein product: CASSRGSGSGGKETQYF.

The DNA of the CDR3 is TGTGCCAGCAGCTTGGGGACCCAAGGGGCAGATACGCAGTATTTT. Translated: CASSLGTQGADTQYF. The chain carries TRBV5-6 and TRBJ2-3, with TRBD1 as a possible D gene (5 bases). The germline CDR1 and CDR2 sequences are SGHDT and YYEEEE. The CDR3 is made up of 15 amino acids. V was cut by 0 bases and J by 4 bases, with 12 bases left in between.

This clonotype occurred a few times. The chain uses TRBV7-9 and TRBJ2-5; no definite D call. Germline V CDR1 and CDR2: SEHNR, FQNEAQ (reference sequence). V lost 5 bases and J lost 1, with 14 bases in between. The CDR3 covers 15 residues. The CDR3 loop is CASSHKKSLQETQYF. CDR3 in DNA: TGTGCCAGCAGCCACAAAAAGTCACTCCAAGAGACCCAGTACTTC.

This clonotype occurred many times. The chain carries TRBV20-1 and TRBJ2-2, with 8 bases lining up with TRBD1. This CDR3 region has 15 residues. CDR1 is DFQATT, CDR2 SNEGSKA, per germline (reference sequence). V shed 4 bases and J 1 base; nucleotides not matched to a gene: 5. CDR3 residues: CSAISGTGNTGELFF. CDR3 nucleotides: TGCAGTGCTATTTCCGGGACAGGGAACACCGGGGAGCTGTTTTTT.

This clonotype came up a few times. The chain combines TRBV4-1 with TRBJ1-2; D is ambiguous. CDR3 length: 13 residues. The germline V and J ends were trimmed by 2 bases and 3 bases, with 7 bases remaining between them. Germline-derived CDR1 and CDR2 are MGHRA and YSYEKL. The CDR3 sequence: CASSQKGDYGYTF. CDR3 DNA: TGCGCCAGCAGCCAAAAGGGTGACTATGGCTACACCTTC.

This clonotype turned up a few times. The CDR3 loop is CASSMSGGKETQYF. The CDR3 DNA is TGTGCCAGTAGTATGTCGGGGGGAAAAGAGACCCAGTACTTC. This rearrangement joins TRBV19 to TRBJ2-5, with 7 bases matching TRBD2. V lost 3 bases and J lost 3; bases outside the gene matches: 4. This CDR3 is built from 14 residues. In germline, CDR1 is LNHDA, CDR2 SQIVND (reference sequence).

This clonotype was counted a few times. The chain links TRBV24-1 to TRBJ2-1; D remains ambiguous. V gave up 1 base and J gave up 9 bases, with 9 bases separating them. Germline loops: CDR1 KGHDR, CDR2 SFDVKD. This CDR3 has 13 amino acids. The CDR3 region has the DNA TGTGCCACCAGTGATTTACGGTCGGGTGAGCAGTTCTTC. Its protein is CATSDLRSGEQFF.

J is TRBJ1-2 and V is TRBV29-1; D call uncertain. The CDR3 consists of 13 residues. The germline CDR1 and CDR2 sequences are SQVTM and ANQGSEA. The ends were cut back, 6 bases at V and 5 bases at J, with 16 bases in the middle. CDR3 sequence: CSVGGSLVYGYTF. The CDR3 nucleotides are TGCAGCGTCGGTGGGTCCCTAGTGTATGGCTACACCTTC.

This clonotype was picked up a small number of times. The chain couples TRBV10-3 to TRBJ1-1, with 10 bases that match TRBD1. After removal of 6 bases from V and 5 bases from J, the junction contained 3 bases not matched to a gene. CDR3 length equals 13 residues. Germline CDR1 ENHRY, CDR2 SYGVKD. CDR3 region: CAISPDRGTEAFF. The DNA for the CDR3 is TGTGCCATCAGCCCGGACAGGGGGACTGAAGCTTTCTTT.

This clonotype was picked up many times. The chain couples TRBV2 to TRBJ1-4, with 7 bases identical to TRBD1. This CDR3 is 15 amino acids long. Unmatched junction bases numbered 9, after V lost 4 bases and J lost 7 bases. CDR1 and CDR2 (germline): SNHLY, FYNNEI. CDR3 DNA: TGTGCCAGCAGTGCGACCGGGACAGTTCGTGAAAAACTGTTTTTT. Protein sequence: CASSATGTVREKLFF. The full variable domain, in which reference TRBV2 and TRBJ1-4 provide the parts outside the CDR3, is EPEVTQTPSHQVTQMGQEVILRCVPISNHLYFYWYRQILGQKVEFLVSFYNNEISEKSEIFDDQFSVERPDGSNFTLKIRSTKLEDSAMYFCASSATGTVREKLFFGSGTQLSVL.

This chain joins TRBV20-1 and TRBJ1-5, with D possibly TRBD1 on 5 matching bases. The CDR3 loop spans 17 amino acids. The germline V gene encodes CDR1 DFQATT and CDR2 SNEGSKA (reference sequence). The germline V and J ends were trimmed by 6 bases and 0 bases, with 21 bases remaining between them. This CDR3 is CSAALLQPGASNQPQHF. The CDR3 nucleotides are TGCAGTGCCGCACTACTCCAGCCCGGGGCTAGCAATCAGCCCCAGCATTTT.

The chain uses TRBV24-1 and TRBJ2-1, with 10 positions matching TRBD1. After removal of 2 bases from V and 4 bases from J, the junction contained 7 bases not matched to a gene. The length of the CDR3 is 17 residues. From germline, CDR1 is KGHDR and CDR2 SFDVKD. The DNA of the CDR3 is TGTGCCACCAGTGATTCCCTTGGACAGGGGGTGTACAATGAGCAGTTCTTC. This sequence encodes CATSDSLGQGVYNEQFF.

The chain employs TRBV7-2 and TRBJ2-2, with D maybe TRBD2 (5 bases). The CDR3 spans 14 residues. The germline gives CDR1 SGHTA, CDR2 FQGNSA. Between the trimmed V and J ends, which lost 1 base and 9 bases, there was a span of 12 bases. CDR3 nucleotide sequence: TGTGCCAGCAGCTTAGGTTGGCTAGCTAGGGAGCTGTTTTTT. This translates into CASSLGWLARELFF.

The genes are TRBV29-1 and TRBJ1-2; D possibly corresponds to TRBD1 (6 bases). This CDR3 contains 11 residues. CDR1 SQVTM and CDR2 ANQGSEA come from the germline V gene. Between the trimmed V and J ends, which lost 2 bases and 8 bases, there was a span of 9 bases. The CDR3 reads CSVETGLGYTF. CDR3 DNA sequence: TGCAGCGTTGAAACAGGGTTAGGCTACACCTTC.

This clonotype was counted only a few times. The gene calls are TRBV28 and TRBJ2-5; TRBD2 agrees at 14 bases. CDR3 length: 16 amino acids. The germline gives CDR1 MDHEN, CDR2 SYDVKM. V shed 6 bases, J shed 1 base, and the junction held 4 bases outside the gene matches. CDR3 region: CASRSGTSGSQETQYF. The CDR3 nucleotides read TGTGCCAGCAGATCTGGGACTAGCGGGAGCCAAGAGACCCAGTACTTC.

The chain employs TRBV12-3 or TRBV12-4 and TRBJ2-1, with TRBD2 identical over 12 bases. The CDR3 length is 16 residues. With 6 bases clipped from V and 4 bases from J, the junction kept 7 bases outside the gene matches. The CDR3 region has the DNA TGTGCCAGCAGGGGTCCGGGACTAGCGGGTTACAATGAGCAGTTCTTC. This gives the protein CASRGPGLAGYNEQFF.

This clonotype was seen more than once but under ten times. V gene TRBV5-1 combines with J gene TRBJ1-1; 8 positions agree with TRBD1. V gave up 7 bases and J gave up 4 bases; unmatched junction bases: 6. Germline V gene sequence: CDR1 SGHRS, CDR2 YFSETQ. This CDR3 has 13 residues. The CDR3 coding sequence is TGCGCCAGCCATCAGGGGGCGGCCACTGAAGCTTTCTTT. Protein product: CASHQGAATEAFF.